Following are 32 T cell receptor beta chains from one sample sequenced in a study of T cells in Graves' hyperthyroidism and ophthalmopathy. Amplification targeted TCR beta CDR3 regions from RNA transcripts. Carried out on the TCR CDR3, a first-round RT-PCR used the HTBI primer set. A single record per CDR3 protein comes from TCRdb applying MiXCR to the multiplex PCR reads. The data contain around 690,000 distinct CDR3 sequences, roughly 17% of them singletons. Sequencing input: blood. These receptors came from a man aged 45-65 years with Graves' hyperthyroidism.

V usage is TRBV29-1 and J usage is TRBJ2-1; 9 bases line up with TRBD1. With V trimmed by 7 bases and J by 5 bases, 9 bases remained unmatched. Germline-derived CDR1 and CDR2 are SQVTM and ANQGSEA. This CDR3 contains 14 residues. The CDR3 here is CSGTGTGSNNEQFF. CDR3 sequence (DNA): TGCAGCGGTACCGGGACAGGGTCCAACAATGAGCAGTTCTTC.

As to this clonotype: Given a much more abundant clone one base away, this may be a read error. The chain joins TRBV29-1 to TRBJ1-2, with D hard to call. Germline CDR1 is SQVTM and CDR2 is ANQGSEA. The length of the CDR3 is 11 residues. CDR3 sequence reads: CSVSENYGHTF. CDR3 DNA: TGCAGCGTCAGCGAAAACTATGGCCACACCTTC.

This clonotype has only a few counts. V usage is TRBV9 and J usage is TRBJ1-3; D is unclear. V was pared by 4 bases and J by 2 bases, with 7 bases between. The CDR3 is made up of 13 amino acids. Germline CDR1 is SGDLS and CDR2 is YYNGEE. The CDR3 loop is CASSFAAGNTIYF. In nucleotides, the CDR3 is TGTGCCAGCAGCTTTGCCGCTGGAAACACCATATATTTT.

This clonotype was recorded a few times. This chain connects TRBV24-1 to TRBJ2-1; 10 bases match TRBD1. CDR1 is KGHDR and CDR2 is SFDVKD in the germline V gene. Losses at the gene ends were 4 bases for V and 4 bases for J; bases not matched to a gene: 6. The CDR3 covers 16 residues. The CDR3 loop is CATSDPDRGLYNEQFF. The CDR3 DNA is TGTGCCACCAGTGACCCTGACAGGGGGCTGTACAATGAGCAGTTCTTC.

The chain uses TRBV7-8 and TRBJ2-3; 8 nucleotides align to TRBD2. CDR1 is SGHVS and CDR2 is FQNEAQ in the germline V gene. This CDR3 contains 17 residues. Trimming at V came to 7 bases and at J to 6 bases, leaving 18 bases not matched to a gene. This chain's CDR3 is CASTLFRGGAPGDTQYF. In DNA form, the CDR3 reads TGTGCCAGCACCCTCTTTCGGGGGGGAGCCCCGGGGGATACGCAGTATTTT.

This clonotype appeared a single time. The V and J genes are TRBV19 and TRBJ2-3; tentative D call: TRBD2 (5 bases). This CDR3 spans 14 amino acids. Trimming cost V 4 bases and J 5 bases, with 13 bases left between them. Germline V gene data show CDR1 as LNHDA and CDR2 as SQIVND (reference sequence). CDR3 protein: CASSSGRGGDTQYF. The CDR3 DNA is TGTGCCAGTAGTAGCGGACGAGGAGGAGATACGCAGTATTTT.

This clonotype showed up many times. This sequence joins TRBV28 and TRBJ1-1, with 7 bases identical to TRBD1. The CDR3 is 14 residues long. Looked up from germline, CDR1 is MDHEN and CDR2 is SYDVKM. V was clipped by 5 bases and J by 1 base; unmatched bases: 4. CDR3 loop: CASSRGQRNTEAFF. The CDR3 DNA is TGTGCCAGCAGTCGGGGACAGCGGAACACTGAAGCTTTCTTT.

This chain joins TRBV5-1 and TRBJ2-4, with D uncertain. Germline CDR1 is SGHRS and CDR2 is YFSETQ. V lost 0 bases and J lost 7, with 14 bases in between. The CDR3 sequence is 15 residues long. The CDR3 nucleotides are TGCGCCAGCAGCTTGGCCGGATCCCTAGGGAACATTCAGTACTTC. Amino acids: CASSLAGSLGNIQYF.

The chain is built from TRBV6-5 and TRBJ2-7; D gene unclear. Trimming took off 0 bases at V and 2 bases at J, with 14 bases between the two ends. The germline V gene encodes CDR1 MNHEY and CDR2 SVGAGI. This CDR3 is 16 amino acids long. This CDR3 is CASSYSRPGGTYEQYF. The CDR3 DNA follows: TGTGCCAGCAGTTACTCGAGGCCAGGTGGTACCTACGAGCAGTACTTC.

The gene calls are TRBV30 and TRBJ1-3; D gene unclear. Trimming shortened V by 2 bases and J by 4 bases, and 12 bases separated the two germline ends. This CDR3 has 14 residues. In germline, CDR1 is GTSNPN, CDR2 SVGIG (reference sequence). Here the CDR3 reads CAWSLDKSGNTIYF. The CDR3 region has the DNA TGTGCCTGGAGTCTAGACAAGTCCGGAAACACCATATATTTT.

This chain joins TRBV18 and TRBJ2-1, with D unclear. The germline gives CDR1 KGHSH, CDR2 LQKENI. V was shortened by 2 bases and J by 4 bases, with 9 bases between the two germline ends. This CDR3 has 14 amino acids. The CDR3: CASSPRVGYNEQFF. The CDR3 DNA is TGTGCCAGCTCACCAAGGGTAGGATACAATGAGCAGTTCTTC.

This clonotype was seen ten or more times. The chain combines TRBV3-1 with TRBJ2-1, with 8 bases identical to TRBD1. J lost 9 bases, V lost 6 bases, and 7 bases had no gene match. Germline loops: CDR1 LGHDT, CDR2 YNNKEL (reference sequence). The CDR3 spans 13 residues. The CDR3 is CASSPTGESEQFF. CDR3 bases: TGTGCCAGCAGTCCGACAGGGGAAAGTGAGCAGTTCTTC.

This clonotype was seen repeatedly, ten times or more. The chain employs TRBV12-3 or TRBV12-4 and TRBJ2-4, with TRBD2 matching 13 bases. The junction had 22 bases not matched to a gene; V was cut back by 5 bases and J by 6 bases. CDR3 length equals 21 residues. The CDR3 here is CASSPRRQGIRTSGSINIQYF. The CDR3 DNA reads as TGTGCCAGCAGTCCAAGAAGACAGGGGATCCGGACTAGCGGGAGTATAAACATTCAGTACTTC.

This clonotype came up many times. V is TRBV2 and J is TRBJ1-1; D remains ambiguous. The germline V gene has CDR1 SNHLY and CDR2 FYNNEI. The CDR3 runs 13 residues. V was cut by 3 bases and J by 6 bases, with 11 bases left in between. The chain's CDR3 is CASSDYQVAEAFF. The CDR3, as DNA: TGTGCCAGCAGTGATTATCAGGTCGCTGAAGCTTTCTTT.

The chain joins TRBV25-1 to TRBJ2-1; D possibly uses TRBD1 or TRBD2 (6 bases each). The CDR3 loop spans 14 amino acids. The germline V and J ends were trimmed by 5 bases and 5 bases, with 13 bases remaining between them. Germline CDR1 and CDR2: MGHDK and SYGVNS. The CDR3 protein is CASSLYRGDNEQFF. Here the CDR3 DNA reads TGTGCCAGCAGTCTATATAGGGGGGACAATGAGCAGTTCTTC.

This chain connects TRBV5-1 to TRBJ2-7; D is uncertain. The CDR3 sequence is 14 residues long. Between the trimmed V and J ends, which lost 0 bases and 3 bases, there was a span of 10 bases. Germline V CDR1 and CDR2: SGHRS, YFSETQ. The DNA for the CDR3 is TGCGCCAGCAGCTTGGCCCCTGACAACTACGAGCAGTACTTC. It codes for CASSLAPDNYEQYF.

This clonotype was seen a handful of times. This sequence joins TRBV10-3 and TRBJ2-7; the match to TRBD2 covers 8 bases. The CDR3 is 16 amino acids. The germline gives CDR1 ENHRY, CDR2 SYGVKD. The V segment lost 0 bases and the J segment 2 bases; nucleotides outside the gene matches: 6. The CDR3 DNA is TGTGCCATCAGTGAGTCGTATAGCGGGACGCCCTACGAGCAGTACTTC. This translates into CAISESYSGTPYEQYF.

V is TRBV4-3 and J is TRBJ2-7; possibly TRBD1 for D (5 bases). CDR3 length equals 17 residues. Germline V gene sequence: CDR1 LGHNA, CDR2 YSLEER. The V end was cut by 4 bases, the J end by 3 bases, with 22 bases between. The CDR3 is CASSPHHGAGSLYEQYF. The CDR3 nucleotides read TGCGCCAGCAGCCCACACCATGGGGCAGGGTCCCTCTACGAGCAGTACTTC.

Regarding this clonotype: This sequence may be a read error, since a much larger clone differs from it by one base. The genes are TRBV28 and TRBJ1-4, with D possibly TRBD1 on 5 matching bases. Germline CDR1 and CDR2: MDHEN and SYDVKM. V was trimmed by 6 bases and J by 5 bases, leaving 19 bases between them. This CDR3 region has 16 residues. The CDR3 DNA reads as TGTGCCAGCAGCTCTCCCTCCGGGACCCCCAATGAAAAACTGTTTTTT. It translates to CASSSPSGTPNEKLFF.

This chain links TRBV3-1 with TRBJ2-7; D is perhaps TRBD1 (6 bases). CDR1 and CDR2 from the germline V gene are LGHDT and YNNKEL (reference sequence). Trimming took off 3 bases at V and 6 bases at J, with 9 bases between the two ends. The CDR3 length is 12 residues. The CDR3 nucleotides are TGTGCCAGCAGCCAGACACAGGGCGAGCAGTACTTC. This translates into CASSQTQGEQYF.

This CDR3 reads CASSSSSGNTEAFF. The CDR3 DNA is TGTGCCAGCAGCTCGAGCTCGGGGAACACTGAAGCTTTCTTT. The chain uses TRBV9 and TRBJ1-1, with unresolved D. The CDR3 is 14 amino acids. Trimming pared 4 bases from V and 1 base from J, leaving 11 bases between. CDR1 SGDLS and CDR2 YYNGEE come from the germline V gene. Together with reference TRBV9 and TRBJ1-1, the CDR3 gives the full variable domain: DSGVTQTPKHLITATGQRVTLRCSPRSGDLSVYWYQQSLDQGLQFLIQYYNGEERAKGNILERFSAQQFPDLHSELNLSSLELGDSALYFCASSSSSGNTEAFFGQGTRLTVV.

The table lists this clonotype with many counts. J is TRBJ1-1 and V is TRBV2, with 9 bases identical to TRBD1. Germline CDR1 SNHLY, CDR2 FYNNEI. J gave up 6 bases and V 9 bases, and 20 bases lay outside the gene matches. The CDR3 spans 17 residues. CDR3 protein: CARLAQVPGQGSSEAFF. CDR3 in DNA: TGTGCCAGATTAGCACAGGTCCCGGGACAGGGATCATCTGAAGCTTTCTTT.

In its sample, this clonotype was seen a few times. A single base separates this from a much larger clone, so it may be a read error. The chain carries TRBV9 and TRBJ1-5, with TRBD1 matching 9 bases. Per germline, CDR1 SGDLS and CDR2 YYNGEE. This CDR3 has 13 amino acids. The junction had 1 base not matched to a gene; V was cut back by 3 bases and J by 6 bases. The CDR3, as DNA: TGTGCCAGCAGCGGGACAGGGGTTCAGCCCCAGCATTTT. It specifies CASSGTGVQPQHF.

This clonotype turned up a few times. V and J are TRBV5-1 and TRBJ2-3; D is unclear. CDR1 is SGHRS and CDR2 is YFSETQ in the germline V gene. The CDR3 has 14 residues. V shed 1 base and J shed 5 bases, with 11 bases lying between them. CDR3 DNA sequence: TGCGCCAGCAGCTTGAACGACTTCGGAGATACGCAGTATTTT. Its translation is CASSLNDFGDTQYF.

V and J are TRBV12-3 or TRBV12-4 and TRBJ2-1; 11 bases align to TRBD2. The length of the CDR3 is 16 residues. Trimming at V came to 5 bases and at J to 6 bases, leaving 9 bases not matched to a gene. CDR3 sequence reads: CASSPSGLAVFNEQFF. CDR3 DNA: TGTGCCAGCAGTCCCTCGGGACTAGCGGTCTTCAATGAGCAGTTCTTC.

Ten or more counts support this clonotype. V gene TRBV11-2 combines with J gene TRBJ2-7; no firm D call. Trimming stripped 3 bases from V and 6 bases from J, with 6 bases between. The CDR3 runs 11 residues. Germline V gene data show CDR1 as SGHAT and CDR2 as FQNNGV. This chain's CDR3 is CASSFLTEQYF. CDR3 nucleotides: TGTGCCAGCAGCTTTTTAACCGAGCAGTACTTC.

This clonotype was recorded at least ten times. The V gene is TRBV28, the J gene TRBJ2-6; 8 nucleotides align to TRBD1. The CDR3 consists of 18 residues. Germline loops: CDR1 MDHEN, CDR2 SYDVKM. The V segment lost 4 bases and the J segment 2 bases; nucleotides outside the gene matches: 10. The CDR3, as DNA: TGTGCCAGCAGTTCAGGGGGCAGCCCGATTACTGGGGCCAACGTCCTGACTTTC. The encoded protein is CASSSGGSPITGANVLTF.

This clonotype was detected a few times. The chain combines TRBV7-2 with TRBJ1-3, with D perhaps TRBD1 (5 bases). V was trimmed by 6 bases and J by 0 bases, leaving 24 bases between them. Per germline, CDR1 SGHTA and CDR2 FQGNSA. The CDR3 has 19 amino acids. The CDR3 DNA reads as TGTGCCAGCAGTCGGCCTCGGGACCCACGGTCACGCTCTGGAAACACCATATATTTT. Residues: CASSRPRDPRSRSGNTIYF.

This clonotype has only one observation. One base away lies a much larger clone, so this may be a sequencing read error. The chain recombines TRBV7-6 with TRBJ2-2, with D tentatively TRBD2 (6 bases). From germline, CDR1 is SGHVS and CDR2 FNYEAQ. The CDR3 extends over 16 amino acids. The CDR3 nucleotides are TGTGCCAGCAGCTACGCCGGGACTTCGAACATCGGGGAGCTGTTTTTT. Its translation is CASSYAGTSNIGELFF.

This chain joins TRBV7-3 and TRBJ1-2, with 9 bases aligning to TRBD1. Germline-derived CDR1 and CDR2 are SGHTA and FQGTGA. The CDR3 length is 22 residues. V shed 3 bases and J 5 bases; nucleotides not matched to a gene: 28. The CDR3 sequence is CASSLRRDRVIGGRGSRYGYTF. CDR3 bases: TGTGCCAGCAGCTTGCGCCGGGACAGGGTGATCGGGGGTCGGGGTTCTAGGTATGGCTACACCTTC.

This clonotype was observed a few times. V is TRBV27 and J is TRBJ2-1; 8 bases are a match to TRBD2. Looked up from germline, CDR1 is MNHEY and CDR2 is SMNVEV (reference sequence). The CDR3 covers 13 residues. V trimming: 7 bases; J trimming: 6 bases; junction bases outside the gene matches: 5. CDR3 region: CASKEGLGNEQFF. DNA for the CDR3: TGTGCCAGCAAGGAGGGACTAGGCAATGAGCAGTTCTTC.

The J gene is TRBJ1-1, the V gene TRBV6-1; TRBD1 might be the D (6 bases). Per the germline V gene, CDR1 is MNHNS and CDR2 is SASEGT. V was pared by 6 bases and J by 6 bases, with 14 bases between. The CDR3 covers 13 residues. The CDR3 DNA follows: TGTGCCAGCAGCCTCGTTGAGGGGGCTGAAGCTTTCTTT. Residues: CASSLVEGAEAFF.